The T cell receptor (beta chain) described here comes from a study of early stage breast cancer tumors (dated by TCRdb to about 2017). With respect to the entire study: Of the 15 or so invasive breast tumors, about a dozen were found to be estrogen receptor-positive, progesterone receptor-positive and HER2-negative. About 70% of the 12 ER+/PR+/HER2- tumors were invasive ductal carcinomas, while the other four were invasive lobular carcinomas. A read coverage of roughly 10-fold per sample was achieved on average. A total of some 2.6 million templates, representing almost 1,100,000 unique clonotypes, were detected across all samples. Paper-wide results and their limitations: Because the cohort was small, analysis by tumor subtype was not possible. Enriched TCRB sequences shared across patients were found to be mostly commonly generated sequences that were unlikely to play an important role in the tumor microenvironment. Bulk genomic DNA sequencing of unsorted cells missed chain pairing and functional markers such as CD4, CD8 and FOXP3. Greater similarity was observed between blood and normal breast repertoires than between blood and tumor repertoires, and tumor was distinguished from normal in about 85% of the 16 patients when each tissue was compared with blood. Compared with adjacent normal breast tissue, tumors had higher clonality and around 2.5-fold greater T cell density.

Every sample was amplified as two independent genomic DNA replicates, using approximately 0.5 ug for blood and about 1.6 ug for tumor or normal breast. Following the manufacturer's instructions, the ImmunoSeq Intro kit was used to carry out TCRB sequencing on genomic DNA. For absolute quantification, the roughly 30-cycle multiplex PCR included proprietary primers along with spike-in control sequences. Single-end 150-bp reads were used to sequence an 87-bp fragment spanning the CDR3 plus the flanking V and J genes. Seven samples, each with two replicates, were multiplexed per lane of an Illumina MiSeq using version 3.0 chemistry. The original pipeline was this. The vendor's proprietary pipeline processed the raw data and merged both replicates into a single result for each sample. Productive rearrangements sharing the V-gene family, CDR3 amino acid sequence and J-gene segment were defined as clonotypes. To compute clonality, the normalized Shannon entropy (Pielou evenness) of TCRB abundances was subtracted from 1. To estimate T cell density, the total number of templates was divided by the number of input cells, which was inferred from the amount of DNA input. Recon was used with default parameters to estimate total repertoire diversity and clonality. A clonotype was considered tumor-enriched if its abundance in tumor exceeded 0.1% and was at least 32-fold higher than its abundance in normal breast. Sourced from immuneACCESS, this table was stored by TCRdb with only in-frame sequences that have V and J called. A share of the clones is absent; for the studies checked, an unresolved V gene accounts for under half, and the remainder has no known explanation. That table furnishes V, J and clone size, whereas the DNA furnished D and trimming. The sample table contains roughly 5,400 clones; only one count was recorded for around 62% of them. Jointly, the top ten make up roughly 9.6% of the sample.

Dicing about 18-55 mg of tumor tissue typically gave a DNA yield of more than 2.5 ug. The study profiled bulk TCR beta-chain repertoires in matched peripheral blood, tumor and adjacent normal breast tissue taken from some 15 patients with early-stage breast cancer. Once resection was done, tumor tissue identified by eye was cut out and put into prechilled RNAlater. Using a TissueLyser II, roughly 18-55 mg of tumor tissue was diced and homogenized in RLTplus buffer with beta-mercaptoethanol and antifoaming agent. Genomic DNA was extracted with the Qiagen AllPrep DNA/RNA Mini kit. The cysteine opens and the phenylalanine closes a CDR3 of 16 amino acids. The CDR3 DNA has 48 bases and is translated from base 1. Via the germline V gene (reference sequence), CDR1 is PRHDT and CDR2 FYEKMQ. A distance of 18 bases separates the germline ends of V and J, which lose 5 bases and 1 base respectively. Comment on this clone: The clone's antigen remains unknown. Base qualities are not at hand, and no much larger clone is one base apart.

What was sequenced was breast tumor tissue. The receptor chain draws on TRBV13 and TRBJ2-7; a tentative D call is TRBD1 (8 bases match). The source of this sequence is a person in their sixties with breast cancer. The CDR3 protein: CASSRGGQGASYEQYF. The nucleotide sequence reads TGTGCCAGCAGCCGGGGAGGGCAGGGGGCGTCCTACGAGCAGTACTTC.